This T cell receptor (beta chain) was documented in a study of blood T cell repertoires in COVID-19. Study summary: Researchers got acute and convalescent COVID-19 samples from the United States, Italy and Spain. The analysed material was cDNA or gDNA that came from T cells, B-cell-depleted T cells, or PBMCs.

Original methodology: Reference gene primers were amplified, and this amplification served to estimate nucleated cell counts. Method: immunoSEQ multiplex PCR; TCRdb's copy keeps in-frame clones and lacks some. V and J calls and clone size are copied from that table; D and trimming were computed from the DNA. The sample shows about 260,000 clones, about 86% of them seen only once. Germline-derived CDR1 and CDR2 are SGHNT and YYREEE (reference sequence). The CDR3 totals 15 residues. Trimming took off 2 bases at V and 0 bases at J, with 11 bases between the two ends. The chain carries TRBV5-4 and TRBJ1-2; D is perhaps TRBD1 (5 bases). This TCR was sampled from a man aged 18 to 29 with active or convalescent COVID-19. The sequenced sample was peripheral blood. CDR3 loop: CASSLRGSANYGYTF. DNA for the CDR3: TGTGCCAGCAGCTTAAGGGGATCAGCTAACTATGGCTACACCTTC.